The rows below give T cell receptor beta chains drawn from one sample of a study of T cell responses to AZD1222 COVID-19 vaccine. TCRdb's copy holds only in-frame clones and misses some; the assay was immunoSEQ multiplex PCR. The sample lists about 120,000 clones; around 92% were seen once. Sequenced material: peripheral blood, taken on day 0 of AZD1222 vaccination. The source is an adult in good health. Both conserved end residues are part of each CDR3. A D gene is named only where the DNA matches it firmly. Expanded clones get a size class; other rows say once, few or many, or leave the size out.

>.|TRBJ1-1|.|TRBV15
CATSRDMASTEAFF
TGTGCCACCAGCAGAGATATGGCAAGTACTGAAGCTTTCTTT
>.|TRBJ1-4|TRBD1|TRBV27
CASSKQGDEKLFF
TGTGCCAGCAGTAAACAGGGGGATGAAAAACTGTTTTTT
>.|TRBJ2-1|.|TRBV3-1/TRBV3-2
CASSLSAGEQFF
TGTGCCAGCAGCTTGTCTGCTGGTGAGCAGTTCTTC
>.|TRBJ2-1|.|TRBV6-1
CASSEMAGAYNEQFF
TGTGCCAGCAGTGAAATGGCGGGGGCTTACAATGAGCAGTTCTTC
>.|TRBJ1-2|.|TRBV28
CASRGQGGGNYGYTF
TGTGCCAGCAGGGGACAAGGGGGGGGAAACTATGGCTACACCTTC
>few|TRBJ2-1|.|TRBV6-4
CASSDTDTSSYNEQFF
TGTGCCAGCAGTGACACCGACACGAGCTCCTACAATGAGCAGTTCTTC
>.|TRBJ2-1|.|TRBV9
CASSVAGQNAYNEQFF
TGTGCCAGCAGCGTAGCTGGGCAGAACGCCTACAATGAGCAGTTCTTC
>.|TRBJ2-1|TRBD2|TRBV27
CASNTRLAGGYDNEQFF
TGTGCCAGCAATACTCGACTAGCGGGGGGGTATGACAATGAGCAGTTCTTC
>.|TRBJ2-7|.|TRBV2
CASSPSGEFEQYF
TGTGCCAGCAGTCCCTCTGGGGAGTTCGAGCAGTACTTC
>.|TRBJ1-5|.|TRBV2
CASSEQGLPNQPQHF
TGTGCCAGCAGTGAACAAGGGCTCCCCAATCAGCCCCAGCATTTT
>once|TRBJ2-1|TRBD2|TRBV4-3
CASSQATTSAYNEQFF
TGCGCCAGCAGCCAAGCGACGACTAGCGCGTACAATGAGCAGTTCTTC
>.|TRBJ1-2|.|TRBV7-9
CASSLIDSGGYTF
TGTGCCAGCAGCTTAATCGACTCGGGGGGCTACACCTTC
>.|TRBJ1-6|.|TRBV4-1
CASSQEGGRGNSPLHF
TGCGCCAGCAGCCAAGAGGGAGGGCGAGGGAATTCACCCCTCCACTTT
>.|TRBJ1-1|.|TRBV6-4
CASSEGGENTEAFF
TGTGCCAGCAGTGAGGGCGGAGAGAACACTGAAGCTTTCTTT
>.|TRBJ1-4|TRBD1|TRBV19
CASSEPGGITNEKLFF
TGTGCCAGTAGTGAACCAGGGGGCATAACTAATGAAAAACTGTTTTTT
>.|TRBJ2-7|.|TRBV7-2
CASNWDFRSYEQYF
TGTGCCAGCAACTGGGACTTTCGCTCCTACGAGCAGTACTTC
>.|TRBJ1-2|TRBD1|TRBV6-5
CASSYPGQASYTF
TGTGCCAGCAGTTATCCGGGACAGGCCAGCTACACCTTC
>.|TRBJ2-7|TRBD1|TRBV9
CASSVKGDRGSEQYF
TGTGCCAGCAGCGTGAAGGGGGACAGGGGTAGCGAGCAGTACTTC
>.|TRBJ2-7|.|TRBV29-1
CSVSAGYEQYF
TGCAGCGTTTCAGCGGGTTACGAGCAGTACTTC
>.|TRBJ1-1|.|TRBV13
CASSLGGSHTEAFF
TGTGCCAGCAGCTTAGGGGGCTCCCACACTGAAGCTTTCTTT
>.|TRBJ1-6|.|TRBV7-2
CASSLAGGVGPSNSPLHF
TGTGCCAGCAGCTTAGCCGGAGGGGTCGGACCCTCCAATTCACCCCTCCACTTT
>.|TRBJ1-1|.|TRBV19
CASQNDPRTEAFF
TGTGCCAGTCAAAATGACCCGAGGACTGAAGCTTTCTTT
>.|TRBJ1-5|TRBD1|TRBV2
CASSDSGGPNQPQHF
TGTGCCAGCAGTGACTCAGGGGGACCAAATCAGCCCCAGCATTTT
>.|TRBJ2-2|.|TRBV6-1
CASSERWQGGTGELFF
TGTGCCAGCAGTGAAAGGTGGCAGGGTGGCACCGGGGAGCTGTTTTTT
>.|TRBJ2-7|.|TRBV11-2
CASSPTWSSSVHEQYF
TGTGCCAGCAGCCCTACCTGGAGTAGCTCGGTCCACGAGCAGTACTTC
>.|TRBJ2-5|.|TRBV3-1/TRBV3-2
CASSQEAGELETQYF
TGTGCCAGCAGCCAAGAAGCTGGGGAACTAGAGACCCAGTACTTC
>.|TRBJ2-7|.|TRBV7-8
CASSFYDRDGVISEQYF
TGTGCCAGCAGCTTTTACGACCGGGACGGAGTTATTAGTGAGCAGTACTTC
>.|TRBJ2-7|TRBD1|TRBV18
CASSPRDRSYEQYF
TGTGCCAGCTCACCGCGGGACAGGTCCTACGAGCAGTACTTC
>.|TRBJ1-1|.|TRBV28
CASSSHLGSTEAFF
TGTGCCAGCAGTTCGCATCTGGGTAGCACTGAAGCTTTCTTT
>.|TRBJ2-3|.|TRBV7-9
CASSLASGPDTQYF
TGTGCCAGCAGCTTAGCGTCCGGACCAGATACGCAGTATTTT
>.|TRBJ1-6|.|TRBV27
CASTRQVNNSPLHF
TGTGCCAGCACTCGACAGGTGAATAATTCACCCCTCCACTTT
>.|TRBJ1-4|.|TRBV18
CASSAGRGDEKLFF
TGTGCCAGCTCCGCGGGAAGGGGGGATGAAAAACTGTTTTTT
>.|TRBJ2-7|TRBD1|TRBV7-2
CASSLWTGDYEQYF
TGTGCCAGCAGCTTATGGACAGGAGATTACGAGCAGTACTTC
>.|TRBJ1-5|TRBD1|TRBV28
CASSPTGGRRQPQHF
TGTGCCAGCAGTCCCACAGGGGGCCGGCGTCAGCCCCAGCATTTT
>.|TRBJ1-5|.|TRBV7-6
CASSPQQGSNQPQHF
TGTGCCAGCAGCCCCCAACAGGGAAGCAATCAGCCCCAGCATTTT
>once|TRBJ1-1|.|TRBV6-5
CASSYNGPNTEAFF
TGTGCCAGCAGTTACAACGGTCCGAACACTGAAGCTTTCTTT
>once|TRBJ1-1|TRBD1|TRBV19
CASSRMTGGTFNTEAFF
TGTGCCAGTAGTAGGATGACAGGGGGAACCTTCAACACTGAAGCTTTCTTT
>few|TRBJ2-1|.|TRBV12-3/TRBV12-4
CASSRDSYNEQFF
TGTGCCAGCAGCCGCGACAGCTACAATGAGCAGTTCTTC
>.|TRBJ2-5|.|TRBV18
CASSPIPQVQPTTETQYF
TGTGCCAGCTCACCAATTCCTCAGGTACAGCCCACTACAGAGACCCAGTACTTC
>.|TRBJ2-5|.|TRBV11-3
CASSPVGEETQYF
TGTGCCAGCAGCCCCGTCGGGGAAGAGACCCAGTACTTC
>.|TRBJ2-7|.|TRBV6-5
CASSRRQSSSYEQYF
TGTGCCAGCAGCAGACGACAGTCAAGCTCCTACGAGCAGTACTTC
>.|TRBJ1-1|.|TRBV7-9
CASSLMGPNTEAFF
TGTGCCAGCAGCTTAATGGGCCCTAACACTGAAGCTTTCTTT
>.|TRBJ2-1|.|TRBV10-1
CASSEFAQSTYNEQFF
TGCGCCAGCAGTGAGTTCGCGCAGAGCACCTACAATGAGCAGTTCTTC